Presented here are 30 T cell receptor beta chains from one specimen sequenced in a study of Tregs in tolerant kidney transplant recipients (dated by TCRdb to between 2017 and 2020). The library was built by means of the immunoSEQ multiplex PCR assay. TCRdb holds this immuneACCESS table with in-frame rearrangements only. Some clones are missing; in checked studies, unresolved V genes explain under half, and the rest has no known cause. Counted in this sample were tens of thousands of clones; about 90% of them appeared once. About 0.71% of the sample comes from the top ten. The sequenced material came from Tregs from blood. Every receptor here comes from a human donor in good health.

The V gene is TRBV7-9, the J gene TRBJ2-7, with D possibly TRBD2 on 7 matching bases. Germline lookup yields CDR1 SEHNR and CDR2 FQNEAQ (reference sequence). This CDR3 is 14 amino acids long. The V gene lost 5 bases and the J gene lost 4 bases, with 15 bases spanning the gap. CDR3: CASSLGGRPYEQYF. For the CDR3, the DNA is TGTGCCAGCAGCCTCGGGGGGCGGCCTTACGAGCAGTACTTC.

This clone was seen a single time. The chain joins TRBV29-1 to TRBJ2-7; TRBD1 or TRBD2 may be the D gene (6 bases each). The germline V gene has CDR1 SQVTM and CDR2 ANQGSEA. There are 15 residues in the CDR3. V lost 2 bases and J 4 bases, leaving 18 bases between the germline ends. For the CDR3, the DNA is TGCAGCGTTGAAAGAGGGGGGCCCCGGGGATACGAGCAGTACTTC. This encodes CSVERGGPRGYEQYF.

The CDR3 region has the DNA TGTGCCAGCAGCTTCGAGGGGGGTCGGTACAATGAGCAGTTCTTC. This encodes CASSFEGGRYNEQFF. The chain carries TRBV11-3 and TRBJ2-1; D might be TRBD1 or TRBD2, each matching 6 bases. Germline CDR1 and CDR2: SGHNT and YENEEA. V was trimmed by 3 bases and J by 4 bases, leaving 13 bases between them. This CDR3 has 15 amino acids.

V usage is TRBV6-5 and J usage is TRBJ2-5, with 7 bases aligning to TRBD1. This CDR3 contains 14 residues. Germline values: CDR1 MNHEY, CDR2 SVGAGI. The V gene end was trimmed by 1 base and the J gene end by 5 bases; junction bases not matched to a gene: 4. The CDR3 is CASSYWDSGETQYF. The CDR3 DNA sequence: TGTGCCAGCAGTTACTGGGACAGTGGGGAGACCCAGTACTTC.

The chain is built from TRBV11-2 and TRBJ2-1; D is uncertain. Trimming shortened V by 5 bases and J by 5 bases, and 19 bases separated the two germline ends. CDR1 is SGHAT, CDR2 FQNNGV, per germline. The CDR3 has 16 residues. CDR3 amino acids: CASSPFGPNLHNEQFF. In nucleotides, the CDR3 is TGTGCCAGCAGCCCCTTTGGTCCGAATCTGCACAATGAGCAGTTCTTC. Complete variable domain (other parts from reference TRBV11-2 and TRBJ2-1): EAGVAQSPRYKIIEKRQSVAFWCNPISGHATLYWYQQILGQGPKLLIQFQNNGVVDDSQLPKDRFSAERLKGVDSTLKIQPAKLEDSAVYLCASSPFGPNLHNEQFFGPGTRLTVL.

This clone appeared a single time. The chain has TRBV29-1 and TRBJ2-1, with 9 bases identical to TRBD1. V was pared by 2 bases and J by 4 bases, with 6 bases of the junction left unmatched. Germline values: CDR1 SQVTM, CDR2 ANQGSEA. This CDR3 is 15 amino acids long. Here the CDR3 reads CSVELRDREYNEQFF. The CDR3, as DNA: TGCAGCGTTGAACTCCGGGACAGGGAGTACAATGAGCAGTTCTTC.

The chain is built from TRBV6-6 and TRBJ1-1, with 7 bases aligning to TRBD1. CDR3 length: 14 amino acids. Germline CDR1 and CDR2: MNHNY and SVGAGI (reference sequence). V lost 4 bases to trimming and J lost 6 bases; unmatched junction nucleotides: 8. CDR3: CASSLTGRGAEAFF. The CDR3 coding sequence is TGTGCCAGCAGTTTGACAGGGAGAGGGGCTGAAGCTTTCTTT.

The chain carries TRBV11-2 and TRBJ2-7; D is perhaps TRBD2 (5 bases). This CDR3 is 16 amino acids long. Trimming removed 8 bases at V and 5 bases at J, with 25 bases between. CDR1 and CDR2 from the germline V gene are SGHAT and FQNNGV. The chain's CDR3 is CASGSRASSSRHEQYF. The DNA for the CDR3 is TGTGCCAGCGGGTCACGGGCTAGCAGTTCCCGGCACGAGCAGTACTTC.

With regard to this clone: Germline is not matched at one junction end, which may reflect a read error. The chain uses TRBV11-2 and TRBJ2-7; 7 bases agree with TRBD2. The CDR3 extends over 14 amino acids. The germline CDR1 and CDR2 sequences are SGHAT and FQNNGV. CDR3 in amino acids: CACSLDRWGGEQYF. CDR3 coding DNA: TGTGCCTGCAGCTTAGATAGGTGGGGGGGCGAGCAGTACTTC.

The V gene is TRBV21-1, the J gene TRBJ1-1; the tabulated D call, TRBD1, remains unverified against the DNA. TRBV21-1 is marked as a pseudogene. The CDR3 covers 19 residues. The CDR3 protein is CASSNRQGAKIRANTEAFF. The CDR3 nucleotides are TGTGCCAGCAGCAATCGACAGGGGGCTAAAATACGGGCAAACACTGAAGCTTTCTTT.

The chain links TRBV5-1 to TRBJ2-2, with a possible D match to TRBD2 (6 bases). Germline CDR1 is SGHRS and CDR2 is YFSETQ. The CDR3 is 16 amino acids. Trimming cost V 6 bases and J 4 bases, with 19 bases left between them. DNA of the CDR3: TGCGCCAGCACGGGCGGGGTTTTGTTGAGCACCGGGGAGCTGTTTTTT. Its protein is CASTGGVLLSTGELFF.

The chain is built from TRBV5-6 and TRBJ1-2; no clear D gene. The CDR3 is made up of 11 amino acids. V was trimmed by 4 bases and J by 8 bases, leaving 9 bases between them. Germline CDR1 reads SGHDT; CDR2 reads YYEEEE. CDR3 loop: CASSRTGGYTF. The CDR3 nucleotides read TGTGCCAGCAGCCGTACGGGGGGCTACACCTTC.

V is TRBV7-3 and J is TRBJ2-2; 9 nucleotides match TRBD1. The CDR3 sequence is 16 residues long. Trimming took 3 bases from V and 3 from J; bases not matched to a gene: 5. In germline, CDR1 is SGHTA, CDR2 FQGTGA. CDR3 sequence reads: CASSLGGTGYTGELFF. DNA of the CDR3: TGTGCCAGCAGCTTGGGTGGGACAGGGTACACCGGGGAGCTGTTTTTT.

This clone came up a few times. The CDR3 coding sequence is TGCGCCAGCAGCGGGGGGGAAAAGCAGTACTTC. Residues: CASSGGEKQYF. This chain links TRBV5-1 with TRBJ2-7, with TRBD2 matching 7 bases. The germline V gene encodes CDR1 SGHRS and CDR2 YFSETQ. The CDR3 contains 11 residues. J was trimmed by 8 bases and V by 4 bases; bases with no gene match: 3.

The rearrangement joins TRBV6-5 to TRBJ2-7; TRBD1 is a possible D gene (5 bases). The CDR3 loop spans 15 amino acids. Trimming stripped 2 bases from V and 2 bases from J, with 13 bases between. Per the germline V gene, CDR1 is MNHEY and CDR2 is SVGAGI. CDR3 loop: CASSYSAGLPYEQYF. CDR3 sequence (DNA): TGTGCCAGCAGTTACAGCGCAGGGCTCCCCTACGAGCAGTACTTC.

This chain uses TRBV5-6 with TRBJ1-2; perhaps TRBD1 as D (5 bases). V lost 1 base, J lost 3 bases, and 19 bases lay in between. This CDR3 comprises 17 residues. Germline V gene data show CDR1 as SGHDT and CDR2 as YYEEEE. Written as DNA, the CDR3 is TGTGCCAGCAGCTTGAAGGGGCCGAAGAAAGCTTACTATGGCTACACCTTC. This sequence encodes CASSLKGPKKAYYGYTF.

The chain recombines TRBV6-5 with TRBJ2-7; 7 bases agree with TRBD2. Losses at the gene ends were 0 bases for V and 3 bases for J; bases not matched to a gene: 2. The CDR3 totals 14 residues. CDR1 and CDR2 from the germline V gene are MNHEY and SVGAGI. CDR3 loop: CASSYSRDYYEQYF. In DNA, the CDR3 is TGTGCCAGCAGTTACTCCCGGGACTACTACGAGCAGTACTTC.

The chain combines TRBV9 with TRBJ2-5; 10 bases match TRBD2. The CDR3 runs 16 residues. CDR1 and CDR2 from the germline V gene are SGDLS and YYNGEE. V lost 0 bases to trimming and J lost 5 bases; unmatched junction nucleotides: 7. CDR3 in amino acids: CASSVGHSGGYETQYF. The CDR3 DNA reads TGTGCCAGCAGCGTAGGCCATAGCGGGGGGTACGAGACCCAGTACTTC.

This clone is a singleton in its sample. CDR3 amino acids: CASSLGDRRRGYEQYF. The DNA of the CDR3 is TGCGCCAGCAGCCTAGGGGACCGAAGGAGGGGCTACGAGCAGTACTTC. The rearrangement links TRBV5-1 to TRBJ2-7, with D perhaps matching TRBD2 (6 bases). This CDR3 spans 16 amino acids. Trimming pared 4 bases from V and 3 bases from J, leaving 20 bases between. Germline V lookup: CDR1 SGHRS, CDR2 YFSETQ.

CDR3 protein: CASSFRYGQGNEKLFF. In nucleotides, the CDR3 is TGTGCCAGCAGCTTTAGATACGGACAGGGAAATGAAAAACTGTTTTTT. The rearrangement joins TRBV5-6 to TRBJ1-4, with 8 bases matching TRBD1. The CDR3 extends over 16 amino acids. With 2 bases clipped from V and 5 bases from J, the junction kept 8 bases outside the gene matches. CDR1 and CDR2 from the germline V gene are SGHDT and YYEEEE.

The chain carries TRBV5-1 and TRBJ2-1, with 11 bases identical to TRBD1. Germline V gene lookup returns CDR1 SGHRS and CDR2 YFSETQ. V dropped 4 bases and J dropped 5; count of bases not matched to a gene: 11. The CDR3 sequence is 17 residues long. CDR3 nucleotide sequence: TGCGCCAGCAGCCACGAAACCGGGACAGGGGGGAACAATGAGCAGTTCTTC. This translates into CASSHETGTGGNNEQFF.

The V call is TRBV23-1, the J call TRBJ1-1; 8 bases are shared with TRBD1. TRBV23-1 is designated an ORF whose function remains uncertain. The V and J ends lost 3 bases and 2 bases, in that order; junction bases with no gene match: 5. This CDR3 spans 15 amino acids. The CDR3, as DNA: TGCGCCAGCAGTCACCACGGACAGGGCAACACTGAAGCTTTCTTT. This gives the protein CASSHHGQGNTEAFF.

V is TRBV18 and J is TRBJ1-3; D is unresolved. CDR1 KGHSH and CDR2 LQKENI come from the germline V gene. V was cut by 2 bases and J by 1 base, with 12 bases left in between. The CDR3 spans 16 residues. The CDR3 DNA is TGTGCCAGCTCACCAAGGCCCAGCGAGTCTGGAAACACCATATATTTT. Translating gives CASSPRPSESGNTIYF.

On this clone: Compared with germline, one end of the junction differs, possibly owing to a read error. The CDR3 nucleotides are TGCAGTGCTAGATGGGGGACAGGGCGGATCTTT. Translated: CSARWGTGRIF. The J gene is TRBJ1-1, the V gene TRBV20-1, with 9 bases fitting TRBD1. Germline CDR1 reads DFQATT; CDR2 reads SNEGSKA (reference sequence). CDR3 size: 11 residues.

The J gene is TRBJ2-2, the V gene TRBV6-6, with D maybe TRBD1 (6 bases). The CDR3 contains 13 residues. The V end was cut by 9 bases, the J end by 4 bases, with 12 bases between. Germline V lookup: CDR1 MNHNY, CDR2 SVGAGI (reference sequence). This CDR3 is CASELQGTGELFF. CDR3 nucleotide sequence: TGTGCCAGTGAATTACAGGGCACCGGGGAGCTGTTTTTT.

The V call is TRBV6-1, the J call TRBJ1-5; TRBD1 aligns across 9 bases. The CDR3 has 14 amino acids. Per germline, CDR1 MNHNS and CDR2 SASEGT. V was clipped by 6 bases and J by 5 bases; unmatched bases: 5. The CDR3 DNA is TGTGCCAGCAGGGCGACAGGGGGTGATCAGCCCCAGCATTTT. Amino acid sequence: CASRATGGDQPQHF.

The chain couples TRBV5-4 to TRBJ2-5; TRBD1 or TRBD2 may be the D gene (6 bases each). There are 15 residues in the CDR3. Germline CDR1 SGHNT, CDR2 YYREEE (reference sequence). The ends were cut back, 4 bases at V and 2 bases at J, with 15 bases in the middle. The CDR3 sequence is CASSPGGGPQETQYF. The CDR3 DNA reads TGTGCCAGCAGCCCCGGAGGGGGGCCTCAAGAGACCCAGTACTTC.

The chain combines TRBV5-1 with TRBJ2-6; a possible D gene is TRBD1 (5 bases). V shed 3 bases and J shed 4 bases, with 11 bases lying between them. The germline V gene encodes CDR1 SGHRS and CDR2 YFSETQ. This CDR3 is built from 15 residues. CDR3 amino acids: CASSSQGPGANVLTF. The CDR3 DNA follows: TGCGCCAGCAGCTCCCAGGGTCCCGGGGCCAACGTCCTGACTTTC.

V usage is TRBV5-1 and J usage is TRBJ2-2; TRBD2 might be the D (6 bases). The V gene's germline CDR1 is SGHRS and CDR2 YFSETQ. The CDR3 contains 15 residues. Trimming cost V 4 bases and J 2 bases, with 12 bases left between them. For the CDR3, the DNA is TGCGCCAGCAGCCCTACGGGACTTAACACCGGGGAGCTGTTTTTT. Translation gives CASSPTGLNTGELFF. Full variable domain (remainder filled in from reference TRBV5-1 and TRBJ2-2): KAGVTQTPRYLIKTRGQQVTLSCSPISGHRSVSWYQQTPGQGLQFLFEYFSETQRNKGNFPGRFSGRQFSNSRSEMNVSTLELGDSALYLCASSPTGLNTGELFFGEGSRLTVL.

V is TRBV7-2 and J is TRBJ2-7; 8 nucleotides match TRBD1. CDR1 is SGHTA and CDR2 is FQGNSA in the germline V gene. This CDR3 spans 14 amino acids. With 2 bases clipped from V and 3 bases from J, the junction kept 3 bases outside the gene matches. CDR3 sequence (DNA): TGTGCCAGCAGCTTACGGGGACAGGTCTACGAGCAGTACTTC. Translating gives CASSLRGQVYEQYF.